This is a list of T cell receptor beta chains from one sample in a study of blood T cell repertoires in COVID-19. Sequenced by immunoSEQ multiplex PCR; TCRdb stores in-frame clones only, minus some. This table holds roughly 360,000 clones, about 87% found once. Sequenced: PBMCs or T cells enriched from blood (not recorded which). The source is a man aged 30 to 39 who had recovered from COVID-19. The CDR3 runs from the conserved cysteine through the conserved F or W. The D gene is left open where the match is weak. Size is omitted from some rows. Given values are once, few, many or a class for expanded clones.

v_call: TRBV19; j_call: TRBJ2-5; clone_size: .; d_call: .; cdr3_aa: CASGSQETQYF; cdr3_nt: TGTGCCTCTGGGAGCCAAGAGACCCAGTACTTC
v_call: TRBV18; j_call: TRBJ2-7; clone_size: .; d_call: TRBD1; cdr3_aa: CASSPPGQGYEQYF; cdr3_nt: TGTGCCAGCTCACCACCAGGACAGGGCTACGAGCAGTACTTC
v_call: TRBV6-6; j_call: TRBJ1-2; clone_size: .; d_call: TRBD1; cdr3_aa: CASSPEGQANYGYTF; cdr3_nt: TGTGCCAGCAGCCCCGAGGGACAGGCCAACTATGGCTACACCTTC
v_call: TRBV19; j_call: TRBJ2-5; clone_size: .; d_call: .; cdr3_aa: CASRLSGGGVETQYF; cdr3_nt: TGTGCCAGTAGACTATCCGGAGGAGGGGTGGAGACCCAGTACTTC
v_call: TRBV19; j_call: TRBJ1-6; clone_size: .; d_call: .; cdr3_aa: CASSIVSSGSPLHF; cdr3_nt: TGTGCCAGTAGTATAGTCAGCTCAGGGTCACCCCTCCACTTT
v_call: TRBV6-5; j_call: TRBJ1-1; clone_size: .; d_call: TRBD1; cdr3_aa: CASSYSSGGSTEAFF; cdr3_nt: TGTGCCAGCAGTTATTCGTCAGGGGGAAGCACTGAAGCTTTCTTT
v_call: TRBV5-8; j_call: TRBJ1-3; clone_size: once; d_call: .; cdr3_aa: CASSLGPTAGNTIYF; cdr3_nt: TGTGCCAGCAGCTTGGGGCCGACTGCTGGAAACACCATATATTTT
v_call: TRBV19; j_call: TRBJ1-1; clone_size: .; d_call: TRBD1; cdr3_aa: CASDDRGMNTEAFF; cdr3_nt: TGTGCCAGTGATGACAGGGGAATGAACACTGAAGCTTTCTTT
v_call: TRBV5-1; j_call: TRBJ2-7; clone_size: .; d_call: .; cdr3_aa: CASSAQESYEQYF; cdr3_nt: TGCGCCAGCAGCGCCCAGGAATCCTACGAGCAGTACTTC
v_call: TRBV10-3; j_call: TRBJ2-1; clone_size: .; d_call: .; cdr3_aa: CAISDREEYNEQFF; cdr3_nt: TGTGCCATCAGTGACAGGGAGGAATACAATGAGCAGTTCTTC
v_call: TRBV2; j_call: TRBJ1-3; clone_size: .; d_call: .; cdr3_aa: CASKLTGDFGNTIYF; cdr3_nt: TGTGCCAGCAAACTGACAGGTGACTTTGGAAACACCATATATTTT
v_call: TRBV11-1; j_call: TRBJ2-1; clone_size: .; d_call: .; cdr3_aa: CASRRTGSSYNEQFF; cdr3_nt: TGTGCCAGCAGGAGGACGGGGAGCTCCTACAATGAGCAGTTCTTC
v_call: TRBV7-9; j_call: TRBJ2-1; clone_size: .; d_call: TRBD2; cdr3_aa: CASSPAGTSGVSGNEQFF; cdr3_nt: TGTGCCAGCAGCCCAGCGGGGACTAGCGGGGTCTCAGGCAATGAGCAGTTCTTC
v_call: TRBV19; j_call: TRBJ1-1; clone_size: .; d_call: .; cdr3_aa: CASSPSLTGNTEAFF; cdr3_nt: TGTGCCAGTAGTCCCTCTTTGACAGGGAACACTGAAGCTTTCTTT
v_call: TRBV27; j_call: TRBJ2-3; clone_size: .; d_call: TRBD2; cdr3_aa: CASSFGGGRTDTQYF; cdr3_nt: TGTGCCAGCAGTTTCGGCGGGGGGCGGACAGATACGCAGTATTTT
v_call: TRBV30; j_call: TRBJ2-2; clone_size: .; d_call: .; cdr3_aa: CAWSVPSTGELFF; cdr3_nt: TGTGCCTGGAGTGTTCCGTCCACCGGGGAGCTGTTTTTT
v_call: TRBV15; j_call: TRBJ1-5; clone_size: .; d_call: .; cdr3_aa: CATSRTVGQPQHF; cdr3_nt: TGTGCCACCAGCCGGACAGTCGGCCAGCCCCAGCATTTT
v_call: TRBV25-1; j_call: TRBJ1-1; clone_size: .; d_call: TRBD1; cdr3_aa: CASSESKGALTEAFF; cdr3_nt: TGTGCCAGCAGTGAATCTAAGGGGGCGCTTACTGAAGCTTTCTTT
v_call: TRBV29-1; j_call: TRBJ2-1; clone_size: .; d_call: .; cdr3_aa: CSVEGRGYNEQFF; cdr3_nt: TGCAGCGTTGAAGGAAGGGGCTACAATGAGCAGTTCTTC
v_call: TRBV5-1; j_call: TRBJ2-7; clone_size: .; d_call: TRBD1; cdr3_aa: CASSSQDRSGEEQYF; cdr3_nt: TGCGCCAGCAGCTCCCAGGACAGGTCCGGGGAGGAGCAGTACTTC
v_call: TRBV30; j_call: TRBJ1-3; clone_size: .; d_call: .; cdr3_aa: CAWSVFPTPSGNTIYF; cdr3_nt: TGTGCCTGGAGTGTATTCCCCACACCTTCTGGAAACACCATATATTTT
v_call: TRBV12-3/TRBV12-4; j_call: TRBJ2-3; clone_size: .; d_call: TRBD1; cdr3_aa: CASHKGGGDTQYF; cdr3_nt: TGTGCCAGCCATAAAGGGGGCGGAGATACGCAGTATTTT
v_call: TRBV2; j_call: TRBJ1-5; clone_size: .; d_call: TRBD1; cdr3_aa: CASGRTGGNQPQHF; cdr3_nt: TGTGCCAGCGGACGTACAGGGGGCAACCAGCCCCAGCATTTT
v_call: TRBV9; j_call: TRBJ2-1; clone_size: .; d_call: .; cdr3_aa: CASSVENSPFYNEQFF; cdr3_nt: TGTGCCAGCAGCGTAGAGAACAGCCCCTTCTACAATGAGCAGTTCTTC
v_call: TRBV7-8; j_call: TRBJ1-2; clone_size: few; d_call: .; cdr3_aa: CASSSSGQIANYGYTF; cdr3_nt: TGTGCCAGCAGCTCTTCTGGACAGATAGCTAACTATGGCTACACCTTC
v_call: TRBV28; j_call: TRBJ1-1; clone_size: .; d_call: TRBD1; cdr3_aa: CASEDRDVPFEAFF; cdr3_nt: TGTGCCAGCGAGGACAGGGACGTCCCTTTTGAAGCTTTCTTT
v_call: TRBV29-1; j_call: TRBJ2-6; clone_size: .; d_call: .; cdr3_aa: CSVPHYSGANVLTF; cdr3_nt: TGCAGCGTCCCTCACTACTCTGGGGCCAACGTCCTGACTTTC
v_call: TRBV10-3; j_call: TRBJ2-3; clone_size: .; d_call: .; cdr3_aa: CATGVGTDTQYF; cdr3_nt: TGTGCGACCGGGGTAGGCACAGATACGCAGTATTTT
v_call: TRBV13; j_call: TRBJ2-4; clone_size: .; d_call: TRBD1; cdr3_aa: CASSLDRGSKNIQYF; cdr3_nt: TGTGCCAGCAGCTTGGACAGGGGAAGCAAAAACATTCAGTACTTC